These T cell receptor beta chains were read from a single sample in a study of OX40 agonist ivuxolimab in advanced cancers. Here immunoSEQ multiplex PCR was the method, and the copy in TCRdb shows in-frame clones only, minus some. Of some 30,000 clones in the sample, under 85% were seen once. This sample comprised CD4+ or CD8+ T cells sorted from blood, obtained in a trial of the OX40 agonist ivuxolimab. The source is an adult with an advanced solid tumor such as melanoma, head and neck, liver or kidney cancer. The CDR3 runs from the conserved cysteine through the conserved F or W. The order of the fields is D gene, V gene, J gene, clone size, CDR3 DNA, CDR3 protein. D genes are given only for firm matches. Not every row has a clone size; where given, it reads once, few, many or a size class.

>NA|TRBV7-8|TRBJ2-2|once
TGTGCCAGCAGCGTATCACAGGGGAACACCGGGGAGCTGTTTTTT
CASSVSQGNTGELFF
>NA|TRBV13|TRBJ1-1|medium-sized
TGTGCCAGCAGCTTGGATCGGCCGGAAGCTTTCTTT
CASSLDRPEAFF
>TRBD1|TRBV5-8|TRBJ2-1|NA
TGTGCCAGCAGCAGAGCCGGGACAGGGGAGTTTGAGCAGTTCTTC
CASSRAGTGEFEQFF
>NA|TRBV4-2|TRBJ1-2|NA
TGTGCCAGCAGCCAAGATATCCAGCGGTCGGAACAGTCGAAGACTTATGGCTACACCTTC
CASSQDIQRSEQSKTYGYTF
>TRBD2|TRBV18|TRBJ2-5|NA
TGTGCCAGCTCACCAACTAGCGGGGGGCAAGAGACCCAGTACTTC
CASSPTSGGQETQYF
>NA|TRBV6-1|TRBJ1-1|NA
TGTGCCAGCGGGGTAACATCGAACACTGAAGCTTTCTTT
CASGVTSNTEAFF
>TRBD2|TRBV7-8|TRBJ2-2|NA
TGTGCCAGCAACCCGGGACTAGCCGGGGAGCTGTTTTTT
CASNPGLAGELFF
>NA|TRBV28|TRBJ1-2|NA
TGTGCCAGCAGTTTTGGCGGCAGGTCCGACTATGGCTACACCTTC
CASSFGGRSDYGYTF
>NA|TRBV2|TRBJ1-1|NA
TGTGCCAGCAGCCTCGGGGCAAAAAGTGAAGCTTTCTTT
CASSLGAKSEAFF
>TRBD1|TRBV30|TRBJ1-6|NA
TGTGCCTGGAGTAGGCAGGGGGCCACACCCCTCCACTTT
CAWSRQGATPLHF
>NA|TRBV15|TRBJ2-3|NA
TGTGCCACCAGCAGTTTATCCGGCCGCACAGATACGCAGTATTTT
CATSSLSGRTDTQYF
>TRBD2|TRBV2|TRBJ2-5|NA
TGTGCCAGCAAGGGAGATAGCGGGGGGAGGGAGACCCAGTACTTC
CASKGDSGGRETQYF
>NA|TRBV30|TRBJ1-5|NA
TGTGCCTGGAGCCCCATTGGGGCAGTCCATAGCAGGGCCCAGCATTTT
CAWSPIGAVHSRAQHF